These 21 T cell receptor beta chains share one sample of origin, sequenced in a study of TIL therapy for anti-PD-1-resistant metastatic lung cancer (dated by TCRdb to the early 2020s). TCR beta CDR3 regions were amplified from genomic DNA by bias-controlled multiplex PCR with the immunoSEQ v3 hsTCRB kit. This is the immuneACCESS table as TCRdb keeps it, with only in-frame sequences that have V and J called. A part of the clones is gone; compared with another copy, unresolved V genes explain less than half, and the rest is unexplained. This sample comprises about 95,000 clones, about three fifths of them detected only once. The top ten hold roughly 9.7% of the sample. This specimen's time point label, per the study, means: pre-treatment sample, taken before nivolumab and TIL therapy. The baseline tumor samples were excised metastases, mostly pleural nodules or supraclavicular lymph nodes, taken from the same resection that was used to grow TIL.

The input for sequencing was tumor tissue, taken at baseline. These receptors were taken from a person between 30 and 80 years old with non-small cell lung cancer.

V and J are TRBV11-2 and TRBJ1-2; TRBD1 might be the D (5 bases). CDR3 length: 15 amino acids. The germline V gene encodes CDR1 SGHAT and CDR2 FQNNGV. V dropped 3 bases and J dropped 7 bases, with 18 bases sitting between them. CDR3 residues: CASSFVEGSSGGYTF. CDR3 DNA: TGTGCCAGCAGCTTCGTTGAGGGGAGTTCTGGTGGCTACACCTTC.

This clone was seen more than once but under ten times. This rearrangement joins TRBV5-4 to TRBJ2-6; possibly TRBD1 for D (8 bases). In germline, CDR1 is SGHNT, CDR2 YYREEE (reference sequence). CDR3 length: 17 amino acids. The ends were cut back, 4 bases at V and 3 bases at J, with 17 bases in the middle. The CDR3 DNA reads TGTGCCAGCAGCAGCGGGGTGACAGGGGTTGGGGCCAACGTCCTGACTTTC. This gives the protein CASSSGVTGVGANVLTF.

This clone has only one observation. This chain links TRBV6-5 with TRBJ2-1, with 11 bases that match TRBD2. This CDR3 comprises 14 residues. With V trimmed by 10 bases and J by 7 bases, 9 bases remained unmatched. The germline V gene has CDR1 MNHEY and CDR2 SVGAGI. The CDR3 DNA follows: TGTGCCACCAAAGGGAGACTAGCGGGAAATGAGCAGTTCTTC. This translates into CATKGRLAGNEQFF.

V gene TRBV6-5 combines with J gene TRBJ1-2; D is perhaps TRBD1 (5 bases). Deletions cut 4 bases from V and 2 bases from J, with 11 bases between. The CDR3 is made up of 14 amino acids. Germline assignment: CDR1 MNHEY and CDR2 SVGAGI. For the CDR3, the DNA is TGTGCCAGCAGTTTTGGACGGGACAACTATGGCTACACCTTC. This encodes CASSFGRDNYGYTF.

The chain combines TRBV7-9 with TRBJ1-2; no definite D call. The CDR3 extends over 14 amino acids. Trimming shortened V by 1 base and J by 4 bases, and 10 bases separated the two germline ends. Germline V lookup: CDR1 SEHNR, CDR2 FQNEAQ (reference sequence). CDR3 residues: CASSLEMGPYGYTF. Here the CDR3 DNA reads TGTGCCAGCAGCTTAGAGATGGGCCCCTATGGCTACACCTTC.

The chain is built from TRBV5-4 and TRBJ2-1, with D possibly matching TRBD2 (5 bases). The CDR3 consists of 13 residues. The germline V gene encodes CDR1 SGHNT and CDR2 YYREEE (reference sequence). The V and J ends lost 4 bases and 8 bases respectively, with 13 bases between them. In DNA, the CDR3 is TGTGCCAGCAGCCCCGGGATTAAATATGAGCAGTTCTTC. Encoded protein: CASSPGIKYEQFF.

This clone was picked up one time. At one end, the junction sequence differs from germline, possibly due to a read error. The chain carries TRBV7-7 and TRBJ2-5; 11 nucleotides line up with TRBD2. Germline CDR1 reads SSHAT; CDR2 reads FNYEAQ (reference sequence). This CDR3 spans 16 amino acids. For the CDR3, the DNA is TGTGCTAGCAGCTTAGCATTGGGACTAGCGGTGGAGACCCAGTACTTC. The encoded protein is CASSLALGLAVETQYF.

V and J are TRBV11-3 and TRBJ1-6; D is undetermined. V lost 1 base to trimming and J lost 7 bases, with 5 bases between them. The V gene's germline CDR1 is SGHNT and CDR2 YENEEA. The CDR3 spans 13 residues. Here the CDR3 reads CASSLVENSPLHF. The CDR3 DNA reads TGTGCCAGCAGCTTAGTTGAGAATTCACCCCTCCACTTT.

Many counts were recorded for this clone. The chain carries TRBV5-6 and TRBJ1-2, with a weak D call TRBD1 (6 bases). The CDR3 runs to 14 residues. The germline CDR1 and CDR2 sequences are SGHDT and YYEEEE. Trimming took off 3 bases at V and 8 bases at J, with 17 bases between the two ends. The CDR3 loop reads CASSSFKMGGGYTF. The CDR3 DNA follows: TGTGCCAGCAGCTCGTTTAAGATGGGGGGCGGCTACACCTTC.

The chain has TRBV27 and TRBJ1-1; D not resolved. The CDR3 contains 11 residues. CDR1 is MNHEY, CDR2 SMNVEV, per germline (reference sequence). Between the trimmed V and J ends, which lost 10 bases and 3 bases, there was a span of 9 bases. The CDR3 is CATRAYTEAFF. The CDR3 nucleotides read TGTGCCACCAGAGCGTACACTGAAGCTTTCTTT.

The chain combines TRBV6-6 with TRBJ2-2; tentatively, D is TRBD2 (6 bases). The CDR3 covers 15 residues. The germline V gene encodes CDR1 MNHNY and CDR2 SVGAGI (reference sequence). V dropped 7 bases and J dropped 4 bases, with 16 bases sitting between them. CDR3 nucleotide sequence: TGTGCCAGCAAGAGAAGTTCAGCGGGCACCGGGGAGCTGTTTTTT. It encodes CASKRSSAGTGELFF.

This clone was counted only a few times. The chain is built from TRBV28 and TRBJ2-1; D uncertain. The V end lost 4 bases, the J end lost 9 bases, and 22 bases lay between the germline ends. Germline assignment: CDR1 MDHEN and CDR2 SYDVKM. The CDR3 sequence is 16 residues long. CDR3 nucleotide sequence: TGTGCCAGCAGTTCCCTAGTCTCCATGGTCCTAGGTGAGCAGTTCTTC. This codes for CASSSLVSMVLGEQFF.

The rearrangement links TRBV18 to TRBJ2-1; D may be TRBD2 (6 bases). Germline V gene sequence: CDR1 KGHSH, CDR2 LQKENI. This CDR3 spans 16 amino acids. The germline V and J ends were trimmed by 1 base and 5 bases, with 15 bases remaining between them. The CDR3 DNA sequence: TGTGCCAGCTCACCACTTGTCGGGAGTGGGCACAATGAGCAGTTCTTC. Translating gives CASSPLVGSGHNEQFF.

V and J are TRBV10-3 and TRBJ2-3; 9 bases match TRBD2. Germline V CDR1 and CDR2: ENHRY, SYGVKD. The CDR3 has 16 amino acids. Unmatched junction bases numbered 7, after V lost 4 bases and J lost 2 bases. The CDR3 nucleotides are TGTGCCATCAGTGGGCGGGGGGGGCTGGACACAGATACGCAGTATTTT. Its translation: CAISGRGGLDTDTQYF.

V and J are TRBV3-1 (or the pseudogene TRBV3-2) and TRBJ1-3; 12 positions agree with TRBD1. The CDR3 is 15 amino acids. Germline CDR1 reads LGHDT; CDR2 reads YNNKEL (reference sequence). Germline trimming cut 3 bases from V and 8 bases from J; bases unmatched to any gene: 5. Here the CDR3 reads CASSHAGTGGDTIYF. CDR3 sequence (DNA): TGTGCCAGCAGCCACGCCGGGACAGGGGGCGACACCATATATTTT.

The chain joins TRBV7-3 to TRBJ2-4, with 13 bases lining up with TRBD2. Germline trimming cut 5 bases from V and 6 bases from J; bases unmatched to any gene: 4. This CDR3 is 15 amino acids long. CDR1 and CDR2 from the germline V gene are SGHTA and FQGTGA. The CDR3 loop reads CASSPGLAGRNIQYF. DNA for the CDR3: TGTGCCAGCAGCCCGGGACTAGCGGGAAGAAACATTCAGTACTTC.

This CDR3 reads CASSPIGRETNYGYTF. The CDR3 bases are TGCGCCAGCAGCCCGATAGGGAGGGAGACTAACTATGGCTACACCTTC. This sequence joins TRBV4-1 and TRBJ1-2, with D unclear. Trimming shortened V by 4 bases and J by 0 bases, and 15 bases separated the two germline ends. CDR1 is MGHRA, CDR2 YSYEKL, per germline. This CDR3 contains 16 residues.

V is TRBV4-1 and J is TRBJ1-2; no clear D. Trimming pared 0 bases from V and 1 base from J, leaving 3 bases between. Germline loops: CDR1 MGHRA, CDR2 YSYEKL. This CDR3 comprises 13 residues. The CDR3, as DNA: TGCGCCAGCAGCCAAGATGGTAACTATGGCTACACCTTC. Protein: CASSQDGNYGYTF.

V gene TRBV19 combines with J gene TRBJ1-1, with TRBD1 as a possible D gene (6 bases). The germline V gene has CDR1 LNHDA and CDR2 SQIVND (reference sequence). V was trimmed by 5 bases and J by 1 base, leaving 11 bases between them. The CDR3 has 14 residues. DNA for the CDR3: TGTGCCAGTAGTTGGGGGCAGACGAACACTGAAGCTTTCTTT. Translated, it gives CASSWGQTNTEAFF.

This clone turned up a few times. The chain combines TRBV28 with TRBJ2-7; 9 bases match TRBD1. The CDR3 length is 14 residues. The V gene end was trimmed by 7 bases and the J gene end by 3 bases; junction bases not matched to a gene: 7. Germline CDR1 and CDR2: MDHEN and SYDVKM. The CDR3 reads CASNHRGRVYEQYF. Here the CDR3 DNA reads TGTGCCAGCAATCACAGGGGGCGGGTCTACGAGCAGTACTTC.

The rearrangement uses TRBV5-1 and TRBJ2-1; 15 nucleotides match TRBD2. CDR3 length: 17 residues. The germline gives CDR1 SGHRS, CDR2 YFSETQ. With V trimmed by 4 bases and J by 15 bases, 17 bases remained unmatched. This chain's CDR3 is CASSTSGTSGRSSHWFF. As DNA, the CDR3 is TGCGCCAGCAGCACCTCCGGGACTAGCGGGAGGTCCTCGCATTGGTTCTTC.